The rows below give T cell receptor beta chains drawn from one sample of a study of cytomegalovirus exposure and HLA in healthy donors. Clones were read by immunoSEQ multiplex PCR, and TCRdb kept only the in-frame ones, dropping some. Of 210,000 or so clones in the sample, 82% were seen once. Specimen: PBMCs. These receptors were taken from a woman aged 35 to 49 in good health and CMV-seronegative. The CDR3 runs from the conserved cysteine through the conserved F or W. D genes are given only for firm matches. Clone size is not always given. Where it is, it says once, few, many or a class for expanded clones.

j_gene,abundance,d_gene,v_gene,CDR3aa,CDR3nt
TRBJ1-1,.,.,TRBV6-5,CASSAGPNTEAFF,TGTGCCAGCAGTGCGGGCCCGAACACTGAAGCTTTCTTT
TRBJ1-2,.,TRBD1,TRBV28,CASSLAGGTDLSGGYTF,TGTGCCAGCAGTTTAGCGGGGGGGACAGACCTCTCAGGCGGCTACACCTTC
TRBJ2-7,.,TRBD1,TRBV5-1,CASSRDRGGEQYF,TGCGCCAGCAGCCGGGACAGGGGCGGCGAGCAGTACTTC
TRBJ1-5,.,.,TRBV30,CAWSLGASRNQPQHF,TGTGCCTGGAGTCTTGGGGCCAGTCGCAATCAGCCCCAGCATTTT
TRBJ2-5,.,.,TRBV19,CASSIRGIQETQYF,TGTGCCAGTAGTATTCGGGGGATACAAGAGACCCAGTACTTC
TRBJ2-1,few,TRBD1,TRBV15,CATSYRDSSYNEQFF,TGTGCCACCAGCTACCGGGACAGCTCCTACAATGAGCAGTTCTTC
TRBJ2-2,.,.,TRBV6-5,CASSLRSATGELFF,TGTGCCAGCAGTTTGAGGTCTGCCACCGGGGAGCTGTTTTTT
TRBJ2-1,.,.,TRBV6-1,CASSEYLGTTSYNEQFF,TGTGCCAGCAGTGAATATCTTGGCACAACCTCCTACAATGAGCAGTTCTTC
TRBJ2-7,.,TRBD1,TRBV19,CASSIGGQGALEQYF,TGTGCCAGTAGTATAGGGGGACAGGGGGCCCTCGAGCAGTACTTC
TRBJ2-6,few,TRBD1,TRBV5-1,CASAGQANSGANVLTF,TGCGCCAGCGCTGGACAGGCCAACTCTGGGGCCAACGTCCTGACTTTC
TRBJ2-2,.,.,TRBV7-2,CASSPPISGTGELFF,TGTGCCAGCAGCCCTCCGATCTCGGGCACCGGGGAGCTGTTTTTT
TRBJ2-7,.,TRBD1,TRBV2,CASRRDRSSYEQYF,TGTGCCAGCAGAAGGGACAGGAGCTCCTACGAGCAGTACTTC
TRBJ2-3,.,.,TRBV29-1,CSVDGQPMQYF,TGCAGCGTTGACGGACAACCAATGCAGTATTTT
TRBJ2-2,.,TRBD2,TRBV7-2,CASSLALGLAGVFNTGELFF,TGTGCCAGCAGCTTAGCTCTTGGACTAGCGGGGGTCTTTAACACCGGGGAGCTGTTTTTT
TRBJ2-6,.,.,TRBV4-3,CASSQEPGILWGANVLTF,TGCGCCAGCAGCCAAGAACCCGGGATCTTGTGGGGGGCCAACGTCCTGACTTTC
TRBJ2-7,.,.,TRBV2,CASSGVLPGEEQYF,TGTGCCAGCAGTGGGGTGCTACCAGGGGAGGAGCAGTACTTC
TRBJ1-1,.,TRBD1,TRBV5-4,CASSWGTAGVAKAFF,TGTGCCAGCAGCTGGGGGACAGCCGGTGTTGCCAAAGCTTTCTTT
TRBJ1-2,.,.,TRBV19,CASSANRVRGGYTF,TGTGCCAGTAGTGCGAACAGGGTACGGGGCGGCTACACCTTC
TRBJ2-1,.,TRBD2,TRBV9,CASSLSGAVGNEQFF,TGTGCCAGCAGCTTGAGCGGGGCGGTAGGGAATGAGCAGTTCTTC
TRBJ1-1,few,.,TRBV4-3,CASSQEGRDSEAFF,TGCGCCAGCAGCCAAGAGGGACGGGACTCTGAAGCTTTCTTT
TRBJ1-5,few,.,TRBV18,CASSPPAATRNQPQHF,TGTGCCAGCTCACCACCGGCGGCAACGCGCAATCAGCCCCAGCATTTT
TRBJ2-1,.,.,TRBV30,CAWTLKGGGFEQFF,TGTGCCTGGACTTTGAAAGGGGGGGGTTTCGAGCAGTTCTTC
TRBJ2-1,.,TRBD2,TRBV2,CASTASGGASVEQFF,TGTGCCAGCACAGCTAGCGGGGGGGCTTCAGTTGAGCAGTTCTTC
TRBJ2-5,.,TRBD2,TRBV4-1,CASSPGTSGEETQYF,TGCGCCAGCAGCCCAGGGACTAGCGGGGAAGAGACCCAGTACTTC
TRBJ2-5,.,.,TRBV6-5,CASRMTSQETQYF,TGTGCCAGCAGGATGACTAGTCAAGAGACCCAGTACTTC
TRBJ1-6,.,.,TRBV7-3,CASSSSGGPSPLHF,TGTGCCAGCAGCTCATCAGGAGGCCCTTCACCCCTCCACTTT
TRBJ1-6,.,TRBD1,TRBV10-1,CASSPGQPNSPLHF,TGCGCCAGCAGTCCGGGACAGCCGAATTCACCCCTCCACTTT
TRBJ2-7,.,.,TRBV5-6,CASSLRGRGEQYF,TGTGCCAGCAGCTTAAGGGGCCGCGGCGAGCAGTACTTC
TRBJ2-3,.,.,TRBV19,CASSQATDTQYF,TGTGCCAGTAGTCAAGCCACAGATACGCAGTATTTT
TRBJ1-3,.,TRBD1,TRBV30,CAWSLALVPGQGPNTIYF,TGTGCCTGGAGTCTTGCACTAGTCCCGGGACAGGGCCCAAACACCATATATTTT
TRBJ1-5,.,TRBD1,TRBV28,CASSSGTENNQPQHF,TGTGCCAGCAGTTCCGGGACAGAAAATAATCAGCCCCAGCATTTT
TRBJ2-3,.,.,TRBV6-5,CASSLDRFTDTQYF,TGTGCCAGCAGTCTCGACAGGTTCACAGATACGCAGTATTTT
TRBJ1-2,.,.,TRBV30,CAWREGVTIPPQGSYTF,TGTGCCTGGAGGGAAGGAGTGACTATCCCTCCTCAGGGGAGCTACACCTTC
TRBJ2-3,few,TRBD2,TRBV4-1,CASSQANSGGVTDTQYF,TGCGCCAGCAGCCAAGCGAACAGCGGGGGGGTCACAGATACGCAGTATTTT
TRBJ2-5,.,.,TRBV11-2,CASSFAGPQETQYF,TGTGCCAGCAGCTTTGCAGGGCCTCAAGAGACCCAGTACTTC
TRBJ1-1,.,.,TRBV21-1,CASSAKDINTEAFF,TGTGCCAGCAGCGCTAAGGACATTAACACTGAAGCTTTCTTT
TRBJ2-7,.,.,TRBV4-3,CASSQDVGTYEQYF,TGCGCCAGCAGCCAAGATGTCGGGACCTACGAGCAGTACTTC
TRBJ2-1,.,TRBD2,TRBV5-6,CASSLAGGEEQFF,TGTGCCAGCAGCTTGGCGGGGGGAGAGGAGCAGTTCTTC
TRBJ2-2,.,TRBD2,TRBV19,CASTPGLATGELFF,TGTGCCAGTACCCCGGGACTAGCGACCGGGGAGCTGTTTTTT
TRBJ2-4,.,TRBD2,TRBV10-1,CASSEYRGGIAAKNIQYF,TGCGCCAGCAGTGAGTACCGGGGGGGTATCGCTGCCAAAAACATTCAGTACTTC
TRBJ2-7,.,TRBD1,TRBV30,CAWSFGQGRSYEQYF,TGTGCCTGGAGTTTCGGACAGGGGAGGTCCTACGAGCAGTACTTC
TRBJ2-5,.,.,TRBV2,CASSETAGAETQYF,TGTGCCAGCAGTGAAACCGCGGGGGCAGAGACCCAGTACTTC
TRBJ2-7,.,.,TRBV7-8,CASSLVGAGTAHSYEQYF,TGTGCCAGCAGCTTAGTGGGGGCGGGGACAGCCCACTCCTACGAGCAGTACTTC
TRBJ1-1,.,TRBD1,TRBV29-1,CSALGEQGAFTEAFF,TGCAGCGCCCTAGGGGAACAGGGGGCATTCACTGAAGCTTTCTTT
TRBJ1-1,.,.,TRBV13,CASSFAQGNTEAFF,TGTGCCAGCAGCTTCGCACAGGGGAACACTGAAGCTTTCTTT
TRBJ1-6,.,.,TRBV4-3,CASSQDLPLNSPLHF,TGCGCCAGCAGCCAAGATCTTCCTCTAAATTCACCCCTCCACTTT
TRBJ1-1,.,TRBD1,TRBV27,CASKTGGTEAFF,TGTGCCAGCAAAACAGGGGGGACTGAAGCTTTCTTT
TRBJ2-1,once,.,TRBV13,CASSFLGKAGNEQFF,TGTGCCAGCAGCTTCCTCGGAAAGGCGGGGAATGAGCAGTTCTTC
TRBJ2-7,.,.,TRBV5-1,CASSLDEGRRTYEQYF,TGCGCCAGCAGCTTGGACGAAGGTCGGAGAACCTACGAGCAGTACTTC
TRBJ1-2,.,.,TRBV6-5,CASRRTGRENGYTF,TGTGCCAGCAGGCGAACAGGGAGGGAGAATGGCTACACCTTC
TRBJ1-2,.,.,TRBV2,CASRREAGYTF,TGTGCCAGCCGGAGGGAGGCTGGCTACACCTTC
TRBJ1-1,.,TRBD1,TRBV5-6,CASSSKGAEDRQAFF,TGTGCCAGCAGCAGCAAGGGGGCGGAGGACCGACAAGCTTTCTTT
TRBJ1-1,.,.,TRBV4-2,CASSQDIRGMNTEAFF,TGTGCCAGCAGCCAAGATATCAGGGGAATGAACACTGAAGCTTTCTTT
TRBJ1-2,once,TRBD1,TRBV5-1,CASRGQDYGYTF,TGCGCCAGCAGGGGACAGGACTATGGCTACACCTTC